Listed here are 3 T cell receptor beta chains from one sample, sequenced in a study of T cell repertoires in cytomegalovirus infection. TCRdb re-analysed the reads in MiXCR, keeping a single row per CDR3 protein. The data show a few hundred thousand distinct CDR3 sequences, roughly 25% seen once. Their cognate antigens are unknown. The sample in question was cultured PBMCs, obtained from culture after CMV antigen stimulation. All receptors derive from a human donor in good health (CMV status not recorded). Some clones in this sample may be carry-over from other donors' samples.

The sample holds many counts of this clonotype. V gene TRBV11-2 combines with J gene TRBJ2-3; 7 bases match TRBD2. CDR3 length equals 16 residues. The germline V gene encodes CDR1 SGHAT and CDR2 FQNNGV. Losses at the gene ends were 1 base for V and 2 bases for J; bases not matched to a gene: 6. CDR3 DNA sequence: TGTGCCAGCAGCTTAGGACTAGCCCTTAACACAGATACGCAGTATTTT. Encoded protein: CASSLGLALNTDTQYF.

This clonotype was recorded at least ten times. This chain joins TRBV4-1 and TRBJ2-1; TRBD1 aligns across 11 bases. The V gene's germline CDR1 is MGHRA and CDR2 YSYEKL. CDR3 length: 17 residues. V lost 0 bases, J lost 8 bases, and 9 bases stayed unmatched. CDR3: CASSQETGGQGVHEQFF. The CDR3 bases are TGCGCCAGCAGCCAAGAGACAGGGGGACAGGGGGTGCATGAGCAGTTCTTC.

This chain connects TRBV6-5 to TRBJ2-1; no clear D. The CDR3 has 17 residues. V lost 0 bases to trimming and J lost 0 bases, with 12 bases between them. Germline V gene sequence: CDR1 MNHEY, CDR2 SVGAGI. CDR3 DNA sequence: TGTGCCAGCAGTTACTCGCTAGGTAGTAGCTCCTACAATGAGCAGTTCTTC. Protein product: CASSYSLGSSSYNEQFF.